This TCR beta chain derives from a study of CXCR3-negative and CXCR3-positive naive CD8 T cells. This CDR3 has 15 residues. CDR1 is MDHEN, CDR2 SYDVKM, per germline. Via 5' RACE with UMI labels, TRB cDNA libraries were prepared. TCRdb reprocessed the 5' RACE reads and stores each CDR3 protein as one record, lacking DNA. This table lists over 100,000 distinct CDR3 sequences. The chain couples TRBV28 to TRBJ2-6; TCRdb's D call, TRBD2, is unchecked because there is no DNA. The sample consisted of naive CXCR3- CD8+ T cells from blood. Subset meaning: CD45RO-CCR7+CD27+CD95- naive CD8+ T cells lacking CXCR3 (TNR3-). This TCR came from a human donor in good health. Some clones in this sample may be carry-over from other donors' samples. CDR3 loop: CASSNSADGANVLTF.